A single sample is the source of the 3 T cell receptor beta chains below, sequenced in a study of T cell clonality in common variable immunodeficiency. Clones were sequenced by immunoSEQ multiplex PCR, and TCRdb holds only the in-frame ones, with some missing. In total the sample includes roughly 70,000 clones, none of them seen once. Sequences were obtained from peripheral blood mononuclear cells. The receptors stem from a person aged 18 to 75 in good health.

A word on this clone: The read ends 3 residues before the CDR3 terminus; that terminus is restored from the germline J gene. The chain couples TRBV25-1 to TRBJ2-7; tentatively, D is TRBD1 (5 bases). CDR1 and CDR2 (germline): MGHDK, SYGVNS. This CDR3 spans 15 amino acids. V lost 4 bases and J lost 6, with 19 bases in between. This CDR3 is CASSGFGRAATEQYF. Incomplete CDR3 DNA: TGTGCCAGCAGTGGGTTCGGCAGGGCCGCCACCGAG.

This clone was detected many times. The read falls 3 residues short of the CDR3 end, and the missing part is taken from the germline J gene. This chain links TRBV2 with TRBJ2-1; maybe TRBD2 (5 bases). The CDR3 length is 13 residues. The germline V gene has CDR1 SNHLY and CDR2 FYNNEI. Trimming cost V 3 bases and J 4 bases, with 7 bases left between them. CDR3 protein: CASSEDLYNEQFF. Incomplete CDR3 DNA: TGTGCCAGCAGTGAGGACTTATACAATGAG.

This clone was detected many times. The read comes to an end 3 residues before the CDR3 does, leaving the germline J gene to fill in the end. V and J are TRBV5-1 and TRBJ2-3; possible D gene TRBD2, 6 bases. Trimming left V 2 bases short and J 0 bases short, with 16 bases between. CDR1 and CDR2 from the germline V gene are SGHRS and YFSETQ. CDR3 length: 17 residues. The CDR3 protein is CASSFTGLVLSTDTQYF. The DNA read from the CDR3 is TGCGCCAGCAGCTTTACGGGACTCGTCCTCAGCACAGATACG.